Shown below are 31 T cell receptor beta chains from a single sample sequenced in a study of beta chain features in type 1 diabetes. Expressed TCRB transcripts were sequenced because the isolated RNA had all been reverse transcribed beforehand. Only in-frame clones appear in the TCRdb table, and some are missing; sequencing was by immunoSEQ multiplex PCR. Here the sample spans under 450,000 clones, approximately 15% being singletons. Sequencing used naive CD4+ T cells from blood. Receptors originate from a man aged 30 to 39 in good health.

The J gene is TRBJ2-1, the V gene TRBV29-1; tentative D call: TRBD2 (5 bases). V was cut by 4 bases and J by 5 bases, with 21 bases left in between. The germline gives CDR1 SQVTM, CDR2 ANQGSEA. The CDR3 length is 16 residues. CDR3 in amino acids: CSVGRGGSLPNNEQFF. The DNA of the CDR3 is TGCAGCGTTGGCCGAGGTGGGAGCCTCCCCAACAATGAGCAGTTCTTC.

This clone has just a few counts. The CDR3 loop reads CSASLPRGYTF. DNA of the CDR3: TGCAGTGCTAGTCTCCCTCGTGGCTACACCTTC. The chain uses TRBV20-1 and TRBJ1-2; D is unresolved. CDR1 is DFQATT, CDR2 SNEGSKA, per germline (reference sequence). V dropped 3 bases and J dropped 7 bases, with 9 bases sitting between them. The CDR3 is 11 residues long.

The CDR3 bases are TGCACGGCGCAGGGTCACAATGAGCAGTTCTTC. Amino acids: CTAQGHNEQFF. This chain links TRBV20-1 with TRBJ2-1; D may be TRBD1 (5 bases). The CDR3 is 11 residues long. Germline lookup yields CDR1 DFQATT and CDR2 SNEGSKA (reference sequence).

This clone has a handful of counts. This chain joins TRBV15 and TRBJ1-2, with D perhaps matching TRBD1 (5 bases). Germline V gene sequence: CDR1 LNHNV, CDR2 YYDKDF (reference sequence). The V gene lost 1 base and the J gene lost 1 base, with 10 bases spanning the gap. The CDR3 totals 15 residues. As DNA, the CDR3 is TGTGCCACCAGCAGAGTTCGGGACCTTAACTATGGCTACACCTTC. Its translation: CATSRVRDLNYGYTF.

This CDR3 reads CSASYRAEAFF. The CDR3 coding sequence is TGCAGTGCTAGTTACCGGGCCGAAGCTTTCTTT. The J gene is TRBJ1-1, the V gene TRBV20-1; D uncertain. In germline, CDR1 is DFQATT, CDR2 SNEGSKA (reference sequence). V lost 3 bases to trimming and J lost 8 bases, with 10 bases between them. The CDR3 runs to 11 residues.

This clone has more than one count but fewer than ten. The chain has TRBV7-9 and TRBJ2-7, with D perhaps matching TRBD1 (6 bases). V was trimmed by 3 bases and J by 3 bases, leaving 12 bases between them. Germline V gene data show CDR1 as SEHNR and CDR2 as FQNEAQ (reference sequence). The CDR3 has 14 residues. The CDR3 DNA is TGTGCCAGCAGCTTGGACAGATATATCTACGAGCAGTACTTC. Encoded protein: CASSLDRYIYEQYF.

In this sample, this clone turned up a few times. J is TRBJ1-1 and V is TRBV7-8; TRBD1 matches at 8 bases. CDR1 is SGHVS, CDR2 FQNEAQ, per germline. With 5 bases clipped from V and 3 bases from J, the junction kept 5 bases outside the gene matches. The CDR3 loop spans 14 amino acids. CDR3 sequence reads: CASSIGQGYTEAFF. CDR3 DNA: TGTGCCAGCAGCATTGGACAGGGCTACACTGAAGCTTTCTTT.

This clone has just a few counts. CDR3 nucleotides: TGCAGCGTTCAAGGGCCGGGACAGGGGAATTTCTTT. Translation: CSVQGPGQGNFF. The chain uses TRBV29-1 and TRBJ1-1; 10 bases are a match to TRBD1. This CDR3 has 12 residues. Trimming removed 5 bases from V and 13 bases from J; junction bases left unmatched: 10. Per the germline V gene, CDR1 is SQVTM and CDR2 is ANQGSEA.

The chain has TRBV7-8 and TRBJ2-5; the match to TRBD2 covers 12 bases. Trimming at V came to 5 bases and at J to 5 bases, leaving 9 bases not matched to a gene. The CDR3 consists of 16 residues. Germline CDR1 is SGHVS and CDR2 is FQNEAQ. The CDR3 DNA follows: TGTGCCAGCAGCACCTCTAGCGGGGGGGCCCGGGAGACCCAGTACTTC. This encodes CASSTSSGGARETQYF. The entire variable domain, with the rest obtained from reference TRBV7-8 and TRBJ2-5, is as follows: GAGVSQSPRYKVAKRGQDVALRCDPISGHVSLFWYQQALGQGPEFLTYFQNEAQLDKSGLPSDRFFAERPEGSVSTLKIQRTQQEDSAVYLCASSTSSGGARETQYFGPGTRLLVL.

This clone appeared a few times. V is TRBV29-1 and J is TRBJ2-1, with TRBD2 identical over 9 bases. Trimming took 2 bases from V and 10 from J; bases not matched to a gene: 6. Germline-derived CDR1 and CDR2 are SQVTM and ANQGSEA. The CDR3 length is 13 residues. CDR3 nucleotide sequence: TGCAGCGTTGAATATGGCGGGAGGGCAGAGCAGTTCTTC. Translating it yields CSVEYGGRAEQFF.

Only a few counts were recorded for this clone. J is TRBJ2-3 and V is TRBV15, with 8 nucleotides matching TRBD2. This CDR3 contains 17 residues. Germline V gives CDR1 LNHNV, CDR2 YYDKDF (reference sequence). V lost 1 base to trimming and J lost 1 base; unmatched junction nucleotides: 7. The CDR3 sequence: CATSRGTSPRGTDTQYF. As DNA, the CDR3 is TGTGCCACCAGCAGAGGGACTAGCCCACGGGGCACAGATACGCAGTATTTT.

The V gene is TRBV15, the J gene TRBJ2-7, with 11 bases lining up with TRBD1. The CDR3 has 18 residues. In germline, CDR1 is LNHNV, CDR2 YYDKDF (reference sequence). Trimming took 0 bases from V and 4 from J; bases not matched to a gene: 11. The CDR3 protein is CATSREPGQGARRYEQYF. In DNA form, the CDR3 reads TGTGCCACCAGCAGAGAACCTGGACAGGGGGCCAGGAGGTACGAGCAGTACTTC.

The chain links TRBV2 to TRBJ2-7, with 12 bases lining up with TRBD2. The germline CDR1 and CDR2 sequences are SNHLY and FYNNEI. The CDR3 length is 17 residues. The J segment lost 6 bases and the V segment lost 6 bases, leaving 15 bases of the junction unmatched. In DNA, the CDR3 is TGTGCCAGCAGCCTTGGTGGGGCTAGCGGGAGGGCCCTCGAGCAGTACGTC. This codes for CASSLGGASGRALEQYV.

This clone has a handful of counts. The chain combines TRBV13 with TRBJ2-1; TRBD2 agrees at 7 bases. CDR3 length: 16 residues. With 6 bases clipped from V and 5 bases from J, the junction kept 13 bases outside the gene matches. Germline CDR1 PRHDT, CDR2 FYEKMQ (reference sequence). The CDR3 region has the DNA TGTGCCAGCAGATTCGGACTGAGCGGGGCAAACAATGAGCAGTTCTTC. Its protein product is CASRFGLSGANNEQFF.

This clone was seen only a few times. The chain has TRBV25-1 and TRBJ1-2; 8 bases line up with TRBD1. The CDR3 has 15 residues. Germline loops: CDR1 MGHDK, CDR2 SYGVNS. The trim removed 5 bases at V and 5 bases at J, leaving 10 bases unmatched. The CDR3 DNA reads TGTGCCAGCAGTACTCGGACAGGGTTCTTTTATGGCTACACCTTC. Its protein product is CASSTRTGFFYGYTF.

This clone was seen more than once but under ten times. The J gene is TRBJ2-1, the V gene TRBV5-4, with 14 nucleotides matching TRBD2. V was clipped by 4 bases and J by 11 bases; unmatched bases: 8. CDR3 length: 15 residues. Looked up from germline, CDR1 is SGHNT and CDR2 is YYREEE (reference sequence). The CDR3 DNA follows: TGTGCCAGCAGCCCAGGGACTAGCGGGGGCCGTCAGCAGTTCTTC. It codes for CASSPGTSGGRQQFF.

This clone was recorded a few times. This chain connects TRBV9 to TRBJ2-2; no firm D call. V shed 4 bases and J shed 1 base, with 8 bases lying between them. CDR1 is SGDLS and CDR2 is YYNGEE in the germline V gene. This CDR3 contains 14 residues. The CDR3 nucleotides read TGTGCCAGCAGCCCTATGGGGAACACCGGGGAGCTGTTTTTT. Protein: CASSPMGNTGELFF.

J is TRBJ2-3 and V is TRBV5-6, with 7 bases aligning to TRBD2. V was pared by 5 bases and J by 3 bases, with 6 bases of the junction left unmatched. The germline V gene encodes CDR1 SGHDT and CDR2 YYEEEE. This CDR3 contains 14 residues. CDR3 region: CASSFGRRTDTQYF. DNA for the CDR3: TGTGCCAGCAGTTTCGGGAGGCGGACAGATACGCAGTATTTT.

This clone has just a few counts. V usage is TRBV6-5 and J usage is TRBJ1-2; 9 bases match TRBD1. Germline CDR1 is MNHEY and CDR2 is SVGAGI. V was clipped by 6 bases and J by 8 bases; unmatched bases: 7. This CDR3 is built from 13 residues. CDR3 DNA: TGTGCCAGCAGACGGGACAGGGACGGAGGCTACACCTTC. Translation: CASRRDRDGGYTF.

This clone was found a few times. The CDR3 DNA reads as TGCGCCAGCAGCCAAGTAATAGGGGGGATGGACAAAAACATTCAGTACTTC. Translated, it gives CASSQVIGGMDKNIQYF. The gene calls are TRBV4-1 and TRBJ2-4; the D call may be TRBD1 or TRBD2 (6 bases each). CDR1 is MGHRA and CDR2 is YSYEKL in the germline V gene. The CDR3 has 17 amino acids. V was trimmed by 1 base and J by 3 bases, leaving 16 bases between them.

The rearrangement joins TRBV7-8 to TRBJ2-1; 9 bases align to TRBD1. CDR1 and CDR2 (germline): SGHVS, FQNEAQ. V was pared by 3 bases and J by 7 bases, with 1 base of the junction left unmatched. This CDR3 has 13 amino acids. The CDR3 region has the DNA TGTGCCAGCAGCTTGGGGACAGGGAATGAGCAGTTCTTC. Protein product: CASSLGTGNEQFF. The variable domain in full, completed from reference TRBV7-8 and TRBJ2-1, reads GAGVSQSPRYKVAKRGQDVALRCDPISGHVSLFWYQQALGQGPEFLTYFQNEAQLDKSGLPSDRFFAERPEGSVSTLKIQRTQQEDSAVYLCASSLGTGNEQFFGPGTRLTVL.

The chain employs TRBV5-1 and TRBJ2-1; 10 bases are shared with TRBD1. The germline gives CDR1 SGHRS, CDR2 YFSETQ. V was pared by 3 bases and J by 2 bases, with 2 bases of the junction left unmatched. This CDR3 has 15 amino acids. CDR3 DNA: TGCGCCAGCAGCTGGACAGGGGGAGCCTACAATGAGCAGTTCTTC. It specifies CASSWTGGAYNEQFF.

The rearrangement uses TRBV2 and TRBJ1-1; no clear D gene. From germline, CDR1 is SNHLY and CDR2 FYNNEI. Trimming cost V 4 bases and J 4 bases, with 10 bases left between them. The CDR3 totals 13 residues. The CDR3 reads CASSVSGSTEAFF. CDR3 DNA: TGTGCCAGCAGTGTATCCGGTTCCACTGAAGCTTTCTTT.

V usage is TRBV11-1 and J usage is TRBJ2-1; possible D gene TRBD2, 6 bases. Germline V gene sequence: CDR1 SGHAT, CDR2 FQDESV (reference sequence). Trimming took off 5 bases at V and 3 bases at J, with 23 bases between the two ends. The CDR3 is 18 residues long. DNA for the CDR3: TGTGCCAGCAGCCCCTTAAACCTAGCGAACAACTTCTACAATGAGCAGTTCTTC. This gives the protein CASSPLNLANNFYNEQFF.

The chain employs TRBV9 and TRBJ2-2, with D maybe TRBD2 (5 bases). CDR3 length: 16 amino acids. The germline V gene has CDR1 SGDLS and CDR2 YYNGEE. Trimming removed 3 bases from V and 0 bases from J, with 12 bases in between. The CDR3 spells CASSATTTANTGELFF. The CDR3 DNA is TGTGCCAGCAGCGCGACGACTACTGCGAACACCGGGGAGCTGTTTTTT.

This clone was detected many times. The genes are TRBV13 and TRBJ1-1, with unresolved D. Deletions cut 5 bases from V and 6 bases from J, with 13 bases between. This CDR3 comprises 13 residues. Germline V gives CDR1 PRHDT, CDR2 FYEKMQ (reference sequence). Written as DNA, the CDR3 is TGTGCCAGCAGCGCCGAGGTTTCGCCTGAAGCTTTCTTT. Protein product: CASSAEVSPEAFF.

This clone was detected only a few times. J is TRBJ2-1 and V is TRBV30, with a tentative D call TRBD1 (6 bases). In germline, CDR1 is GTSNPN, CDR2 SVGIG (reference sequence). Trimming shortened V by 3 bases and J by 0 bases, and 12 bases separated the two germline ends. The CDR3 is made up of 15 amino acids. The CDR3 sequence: CAWRSRGTSYNEQFF. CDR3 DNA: TGTGCCTGGAGATCCAGGGGCACCTCCTACAATGAGCAGTTCTTC.

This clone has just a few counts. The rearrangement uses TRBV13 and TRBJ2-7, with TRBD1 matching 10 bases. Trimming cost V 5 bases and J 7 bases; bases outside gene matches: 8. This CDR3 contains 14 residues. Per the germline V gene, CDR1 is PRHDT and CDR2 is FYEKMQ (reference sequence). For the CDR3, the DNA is TGTGCCAGCAGCATTGACAGGGGGCCAGGGGAGCAGTACTTC. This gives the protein CASSIDRGPGEQYF.

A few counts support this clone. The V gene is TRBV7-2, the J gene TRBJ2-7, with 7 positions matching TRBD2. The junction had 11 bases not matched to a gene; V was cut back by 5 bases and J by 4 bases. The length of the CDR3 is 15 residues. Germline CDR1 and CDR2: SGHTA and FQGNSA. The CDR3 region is CASSTGLFGDYEQYF. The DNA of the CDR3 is TGTGCCAGCAGCACGGGACTATTTGGGGATTACGAGCAGTACTTC.

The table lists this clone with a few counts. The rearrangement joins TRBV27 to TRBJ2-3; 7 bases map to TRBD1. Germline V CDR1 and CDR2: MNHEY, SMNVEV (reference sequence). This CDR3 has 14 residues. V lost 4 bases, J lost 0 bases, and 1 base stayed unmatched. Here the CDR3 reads CASSWGQSTDTQYF. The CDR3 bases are TGTGCCAGCAGTTGGGGACAGAGCACAGATACGCAGTATTTT.

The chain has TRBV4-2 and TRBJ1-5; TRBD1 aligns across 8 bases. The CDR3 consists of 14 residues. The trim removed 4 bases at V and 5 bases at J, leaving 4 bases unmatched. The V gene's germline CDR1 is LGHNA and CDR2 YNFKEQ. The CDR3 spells CASSPSTGDQPQHF. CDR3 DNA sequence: TGTGCCAGCAGCCCCTCGACAGGGGATCAGCCCCAGCATTTT.